Listed here are 15 T cell receptor beta chains from one sample, sequenced in a study of T cells of healthy individuals. In TCRdb, the 5' RACE reads were re-called with MiXCR into one record per CDR3 protein. The table includes about 96,000 distinct CDR3 sequences, roughly 15% detected once. Receptors originate from a human donor in good health.

This clonotype was seen a handful of times. V is TRBV29-1 and J is TRBJ2-7; D is unclear. The CDR3 is 13 amino acids. Per germline, CDR1 SQVTM and CDR2 ANQGSEA. V was shortened by 5 bases and J by 0 bases, with 11 bases between the two germline ends. In DNA, the CDR3 is TGCAGCGTTTTGGACGGATTCTCCTACGAGCAGTACTTC. It yields the protein CSVLDGFSYEQYF.

The chain uses TRBV18 and TRBJ1-6, with D uncertain. The V gene lost 2 bases and the J gene lost 13 bases, with 18 bases spanning the gap. Germline lookup yields CDR1 KGHSH and CDR2 LQKENI. CDR3 length equals 15 residues. CDR3 region: CASSPGERELGPLHF. The CDR3 region has the DNA TGTGCCAGCTCACCAGGAGAGCGGGAACTGGGGCCCCTCCACTTT.

This clonotype was picked up many times. The chain uses TRBV9 and TRBJ2-7, with a tentative D call TRBD1 (6 bases). The CDR3 is 12 residues long. Between the trimmed V and J ends, which lost 4 bases and 4 bases, there was a span of 9 bases. In germline, CDR1 is SGDLS, CDR2 YYNGEE. DNA for the CDR3: TGTGCCAGCAGCTCCAGGGGTTACGAGCAGTACTTC. Amino acid sequence: CASSSRGYEQYF. The entire variable domain, with the rest obtained from reference TRBV9 and TRBJ2-7, is as follows: DSGVTQTPKHLITATGQRVTLRCSPRSGDLSVYWYQQSLDQGLQFLIQYYNGEERAKGNILERFSAQQFPDLHSELNLSSLELGDSALYFCASSSRGYEQYFGPGTRLTVT.

This clonotype was counted between two and nine times. This rearrangement joins TRBV6-1 to TRBJ2-7; D is possibly TRBD1 or TRBD2 (5 bases each). This CDR3 comprises 15 residues. The germline V and J ends were trimmed by 10 bases and 0 bases, with 19 bases remaining between them. Looked up from germline, CDR1 is MNHNS and CDR2 is SASEGT. CDR3 DNA sequence: TGTGCCACCCACACGGGGCAGGGAAACTCCTACGAGCAGTACTTC. Protein sequence: CATHTGQGNSYEQYF.

This chain connects TRBV10-3 to TRBJ2-2, with a weak D call TRBD2 (5 bases). The CDR3 totals 12 residues. Germline V gene sequence: CDR1 ENHRY, CDR2 SYGVKD. Trimming took 7 bases from V and 5 from J, leaving 8 bases between them. The CDR3, as DNA: TGTGCCATCACCCGGGGAACCGGGGAGCTGTTTTTT. It specifies CAITRGTGELFF.

The chain uses TRBV20-1 and TRBJ2-7; TRBD2 aligns across 9 bases. From germline, CDR1 is DFQATT and CDR2 SNEGSKA (reference sequence). This CDR3 spans 13 amino acids. V lost 6 bases, J lost 2 bases, and 5 bases stayed unmatched. The CDR3 sequence: CSALAGDTYEQYF. Here the CDR3 DNA reads TGCAGTGCCTTAGCGGGAGACACCTACGAGCAGTACTTC.

There are a few counts of this clonotype. The CDR3 DNA sequence: TGTGCCAGCAGCCCAGTTGTAGGATCCGGGGAGCTGTTTTTT. Residues: CASSPVVGSGELFF. V is TRBV7-2 and J is TRBJ2-2; no clear D. The CDR3 runs 14 residues. Germline V gives CDR1 SGHTA, CDR2 FQGNSA. The V and J ends lost 5 bases and 6 bases respectively, with 13 bases between them.

This clonotype was recorded a few times. The chain links TRBV20-1 to TRBJ1-5; D unresolved. With 2 bases removed from V and 1 base from J, the gap between germline ends came to 9 bases. The CDR3 is 14 amino acids. The germline V gene encodes CDR1 DFQATT and CDR2 SNEGSKA (reference sequence). CDR3 region: CSARRGESNQPQHF. The CDR3 region has the DNA TGCAGTGCTAGACGCGGGGAAAGCAATCAGCCCCAGCATTTT.

The chain employs TRBV20-1 and TRBJ2-5; the match to TRBD2 covers 9 bases. CDR1 DFQATT and CDR2 SNEGSKA come from the germline V gene (reference sequence). With V trimmed by 5 bases and J by 3 bases, 7 bases remained unmatched. CDR3 length: 14 residues. CDR3 in DNA: TGCAGTGCTCTGAGGGTAGCGGGGGAAGAGACCCAGTACTTC. Translating it yields CSALRVAGEETQYF.

V is TRBV6-5 and J is TRBJ2-2, with TRBD2 matching 10 bases. The CDR3 runs 15 residues. Germline CDR1 MNHEY, CDR2 SVGAGI. The V segment lost 6 bases and the J segment 1 base; nucleotides outside the gene matches: 2. The CDR3 DNA is TGTGCCAGCAGGCGACTAGCGGGGAACACCGGGGAGCTGTTTTTT. Protein product: CASRRLAGNTGELFF.

This clonotype was seen a single time. V is TRBV7-2 and J is TRBJ1-4; the D gene is possibly TRBD1 (6 bases). Trimming removed 3 bases at V and 3 bases at J, with 17 bases between. From germline, CDR1 is SGHTA and CDR2 FQGNSA. CDR3 length: 17 amino acids. The CDR3 coding sequence is TGTGCCAGCAGCTTGGACCCGGCGGGGGCGGCTAATGAAAAACTGTTTTTT. Translation: CASSLDPAGAANEKLFF.

This clonotype was detected ten times or more. The chain combines TRBV28 with TRBJ2-1; D is perhaps TRBD2 (6 bases). CDR3 length equals 15 residues. The V gene lost 8 bases and the J gene lost 0 bases, with 14 bases spanning the gap. Germline CDR1 reads MDHEN; CDR2 reads SYDVKM. In nucleotides, the CDR3 is TGTGCCAGCGGACCGGGACTCCACTCCTACAATGAGCAGTTCTTC. Residues: CASGPGLHSYNEQFF. The variable domain in full, completed from reference TRBV28 and TRBJ2-1, reads DVKVTQSSRYLVKRTGEKVFLECVQDMDHENMFWYRQDPGLGLRLIYFSYDVKMKEKGDIPEGYSVSREKKERFSLILESASTNQTSMYLCASGPGLHSYNEQFFGPGTRLTVL.

The chain has TRBV24-1 and TRBJ2-1; 8 bases map to TRBD2. Germline V gives CDR1 KGHDR, CDR2 SFDVKD. CDR3 length equals 15 residues. Losses at the gene ends were 0 bases for V and 6 bases for J; bases not matched to a gene: 3. The CDR3 coding sequence is TGTGCCACCAGTGATTTGACCAGCGGGAGCAATGAGCAGTTCTTC. Its protein is CATSDLTSGSNEQFF.

The CDR3 region is CASSSGTARYNEQFF. CDR3 in DNA: TGTGCCAGCAGTTCCGGGACAGCGAGATACAATGAGCAGTTCTTC. The V gene is TRBV28, the J gene TRBJ2-1; TRBD1 aligns across 7 bases. V was clipped by 4 bases and J by 4 bases; unmatched bases: 7. Germline CDR1 MDHEN, CDR2 SYDVKM. CDR3 length: 15 amino acids.

A few counts support this clonotype. This chain's CDR3 is CASSSTERTEAFF. The CDR3 coding sequence is TGTGCCAGCAGCTCTACAGAGCGCACTGAAGCTTTCTTT. This chain connects TRBV11-2 to TRBJ1-1; unclear D gene. Germline assignment: CDR1 SGHAT and CDR2 FQNNGV. Trimming took off 4 bases at V and 4 bases at J, with 10 bases between the two ends. The CDR3 contains 13 residues.